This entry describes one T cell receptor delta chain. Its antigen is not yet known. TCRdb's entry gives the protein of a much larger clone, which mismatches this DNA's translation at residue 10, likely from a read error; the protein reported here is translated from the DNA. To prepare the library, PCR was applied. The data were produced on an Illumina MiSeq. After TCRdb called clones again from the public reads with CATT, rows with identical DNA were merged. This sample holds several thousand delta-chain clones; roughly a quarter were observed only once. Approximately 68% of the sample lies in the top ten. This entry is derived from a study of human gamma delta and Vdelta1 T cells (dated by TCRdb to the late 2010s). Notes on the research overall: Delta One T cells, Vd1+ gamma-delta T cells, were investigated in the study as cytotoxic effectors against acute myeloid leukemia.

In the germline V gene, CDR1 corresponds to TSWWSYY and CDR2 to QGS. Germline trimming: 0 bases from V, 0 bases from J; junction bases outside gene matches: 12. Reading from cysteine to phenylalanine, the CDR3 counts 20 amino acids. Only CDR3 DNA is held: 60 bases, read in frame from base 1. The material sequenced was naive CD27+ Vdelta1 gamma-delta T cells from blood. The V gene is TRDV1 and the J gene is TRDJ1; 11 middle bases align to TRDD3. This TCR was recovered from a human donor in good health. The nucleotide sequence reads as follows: TGTGCTCTTGGGGAACTAACGACTCCGCACTGGGGGATATACACCGATAAACTCATCTTT. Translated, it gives CALGELTTPHWGIYTDKLIF.